This TCR beta chain appears in the sequencing data of a study of blood T cell repertoires in COVID-19. At the level of the study: Sites in the United States, Italy and Spain provided acute and convalescent COVID-19 samples.

Sequencing used immunoSEQ multiplex PCR; TCRdb keeps in-frame clones, though not all of them. Of around 150,000 clones in the sample, about 80% were seen once. Sample: peripheral blood. The clonotype originates from a woman in her fifties or sixties with acute or convalescent COVID-19.

This chain's CDR3 is CASSSMLAGVGEQFF. The DNA for the CDR3 is TGTGCCAGCAGTTCCATGCTAGCGGGAGTCGGTGAGCAGTTCTTC. The rearrangement links TRBV28 to TRBJ2-1, with 10 bases lining up with TRBD2. Germline assignment: CDR1 MDHEN and CDR2 SYDVKM. The CDR3 is made up of 15 amino acids. The trim removed 4 bases at V and 9 bases at J, leaving 9 bases unmatched.